These T cell receptor beta chains were read from a single sample in a study of cytotoxic CD8 clonotypes in ibrutinib-treated CLL. Method: immunoSEQ multiplex PCR; TCRdb's copy keeps in-frame clones and lacks some. The data show around 70,000 clones, roughly 72% seen once. The material sequenced was PBMCs, taken after 12 months of ibrutinib treatment. These receptors all come from a human donor with chronic lymphocytic leukemia. CDR3s include the opening cysteine and the closing phenylalanine or tryptophan. The D gene is left open where the match is weak. The size of a clone is reported for some rows only, either as once, few or many, or as a class for expanded clones.

abundance	v_gene	d_gene	j_gene	CDR3nt	CDR3aa
-	TRBV28	-	TRBJ1-4	TGTGCCAGCAGTTTACGACAGGCAAATGAAAAACTGTTTTTT	CASSLRQANEKLFF
-	TRBV7-8	-	TRBJ2-2	TGTGCCAGCAGCTCCCTCGCCGCCGGGGAGCTGTTTTTT	CASSSLAAGELFF
-	TRBV6-1	-	TRBJ2-5	TGTGCCAGCAGATCGGTCAAATGGGAGACCCAGTACTTC	CASRSVKWETQYF
-	TRBV6-1	-	TRBJ2-7	TGTGCCAGCAGTGAAGCGCCCCCCTACGAGCAGTACTTC	CASSEAPPYEQYF
-	TRBV21-1	-	TRBJ2-7	TGTGCCAGCAGGGGCAGGGGGAGCTACGAGCAGTACTTC	CASRGRGSYEQYF
-	TRBV5-1	TRBD2	TRBJ2-5	TGCGCCAGCGGACTCCTCGGACTAGCGGGTATTTCACAAGAGACCCAGTACTTC	CASGLLGLAGISQETQYF
-	TRBV6-1	TRBD1	TRBJ2-7	TGTGCCAGCAGTGAACAGTGGACAGGGGGCTACGAGCAGTACTTC	CASSEQWTGGYEQYF
-	TRBV7-9	TRBD1	TRBJ2-5	TGTGCCAGCAGCATCAAGTCCGGGACAGGGCTCCAAGAGACCCAGTACTTC	CASSIKSGTGLQETQYF
-	TRBV5-1	TRBD1	TRBJ2-7	TGCGCCAGCAGTACGGGACAGGGGGTCGACGAGCAGTACTTC	CASSTGQGVDEQYF
-	TRBV18	-	TRBJ2-5	TGTGCCAGCTCATTTATTGGGCGGGCCATCGAGACCCAGTACTTC	CASSFIGRAIETQYF
-	TRBV18	TRBD1	TRBJ1-2	TGTGCCAGCTCACCACCTGTACGGACAGGGAAGGACTATGGCTACACCTTC	CASSPPVRTGKDYGYTF
-	TRBV9	-	TRBJ1-2	TGTGCCAGCAGCATCGACCATTATGGCTACACCTTC	CASSIDHYGYTF
-	TRBV6-5	-	TRBJ1-2	TGTGCCAGCAGTTACTCGATCAGGACAAAGTTCTATGGCTACACCTTC	CASSYSIRTKFYGYTF
-	TRBV7-9	-	TRBJ2-5	TGTGCCAGCAGCCCCGGTCCCGGGAGCGTTGAGACCCAGTACTTC	CASSPGPGSVETQYF
-	TRBV15	TRBD1	TRBJ1-4	TGTGCCACCAGCAGAGACAGGGGGATTAATGAAAAACTGTTTTTT	CATSRDRGINEKLFF
-	TRBV20-1	-	TRBJ2-7	TGCAGTGCTACCCCCGACTACGAGCAGTACTTC	CSATPDYEQYF
-	TRBV7-9	-	TRBJ2-7	TGTGCCAGCAGCTTAAGCAGGGGCGAGCAGTACTTC	CASSLSRGEQYF
-	TRBV6-6	-	TRBJ1-2	TGTGCCAGCAGTTACGGCCCCTCGAGTGGCTACACCTTC	CASSYGPSSGYTF
-	TRBV28	-	TRBJ2-4	TGTGCCAGCAGTCATTACACGGGGGTCAAAAACATTCAGTACTTC	CASSHYTGVKNIQYF
few	TRBV27	TRBD1	TRBJ1-2	TGTGCCAGCAGAACAAGGGACAGCCCCTATGGCTACACCTTC	CASRTRDSPYGYTF
-	TRBV30	TRBD1	TRBJ2-6	TGTGCCTCCCCCGACAGGGCCAACTCTGGGGCCAACGTCCTGACTTTC	CASPDRANSGANVLTF
-	TRBV5-4	TRBD2	TRBJ2-5	TGTGCCAGCAGCTTAAGCGGGGGGGCCTCTTCAGAGACCCAGTACTTC	CASSLSGGASSETQYF
-	TRBV19	-	TRBJ2-1	TGTGCCAGTAGTATGGCGCGGTCTTGGCAGTTCTTC	CASSMARSWQFF
-	TRBV5-4	TRBD2	TRBJ2-5	TGTGCCAGCACCGGCTCCGCTAGCGGGGGACAAGAGACCCAGTACTTC	CASTGSASGGQETQYF
-	TRBV28	TRBD1	TRBJ1-5	TGTGCCAGCAGTCCAGGGACAGGGGTCGGCAATCAGCCCCAGCATTTT	CASSPGTGVGNQPQHF
-	TRBV30	-	TRBJ2-7	TGTGCCTGGAGTGATCAACCCTCCTACGAGCAGTACTTC	CAWSDQPSYEQYF
-	TRBV5-6	TRBD1	TRBJ1-2	TGTGCCAGCAGCTTGGGGTGGACAGGCCGAGACTATGGCTACACCTTC	CASSLGWTGRDYGYTF
-	TRBV5-6	TRBD1	TRBJ2-1	TGTGCCAGCAGCGACCGGACAGGGCGATCCTACAATGAGCAGTTCTTC	CASSDRTGRSYNEQFF
few	TRBV6-1	TRBD1	TRBJ2-7	TGTGCCAGCACCCCGGCAAGACAGGGGACCTACGAGCAGTACTTC	CASTPARQGTYEQYF
-	TRBV28	-	TRBJ1-1	TGTGCCAGCAGTTTTAACACTGAAGCTTTCTTT	CASSFNTEAFF
few	TRBV9	-	TRBJ1-2	TGTGCCAGCAGCGTAGCAGACGGATTAAACTATGGCTACACCTTC	CASSVADGLNYGYTF
-	TRBV30	-	TRBJ2-7	TGTGCCTGGAGTGTTCAGTCCTACGAGCAGTACTTC	CAWSVQSYEQYF
-	TRBV5-4	-	TRBJ1-6	TGTGCCAGCAGCTTGGCCGGGGGTAGGGGTAATTCACCCCTCCACTTT	CASSLAGGRGNSPLHF
once	TRBV7-9	-	TRBJ2-7	TGTGCCAGCAGCCGAGACAGGAGCTCCTACGAGCAGTACTTC	CASSRDRSSYEQYF
-	TRBV5-6	-	TRBJ2-3	TGTGCCAGCAGCGTGGGGACTTCTATTACCACAGATACGCAGTATTTT	CASSVGTSITTDTQYF
-	TRBV7-9	-	TRBJ1-1	TGTGCCAGCAGCTTAGATAGAAACACTGAAGCTTTCTTT	CASSLDRNTEAFF
-	TRBV14	-	TRBJ1-4	TGTGCCAGCAGCCAACGGGGGAGTAATGAAAAACTGTTTTTT	CASSQRGSNEKLFF
few	TRBV7-9	TRBD1	TRBJ1-4	TGTGCCAGCAGCTTAGGTGTAGACAGGGAAATCGAAAAACTGTTTTTT	CASSLGVDREIEKLFF
-	TRBV2	-	TRBJ2-7	TGTGCCAGCAGTGACCGCGAGCAGTACTTC	CASSDREQYF
-	TRBV5-4	-	TRBJ1-1	TGTGCCAGCAGCGACCCCCGGACCGGGAGCACTGAAGCTTTCTTT	CASSDPRTGSTEAFF
-	TRBV7-6	-	TRBJ2-3	TGTGCCAGCAGCTTCCTAAGGACAGATACGCAGTATTTT	CASSFLRTDTQYF
-	TRBV9	-	TRBJ1-2	TGTGCCAGCAGCCTAGCACCAAGGGAGCCCTATGGCTACACCTTC	CASSLAPREPYGYTF
-	TRBV23-1	-	TRBJ1-4	TGCGCCAGCAGGGGGGATGCTAATGAAAAACTGTTTTTT	CASRGDANEKLFF
few	TRBV5-4	-	TRBJ2-2	TGTGCCAGCAGCCAGGCTTTAGGCACATCGAACACCGGGGAGCTGTTTTTT	CASSQALGTSNTGELFF